The clone carrying this T cell receptor beta chain has only one observation. The entry originates in a study of blood T cell repertoires in COVID-19. Original handling: Reference gene primers were amplified, and this amplification served to estimate nucleated cell counts. Sequenced by immunoSEQ multiplex PCR; TCRdb stores in-frame clones only, minus some. The V and J calls and clone size are taken from that table; D and trimming were inferred from the DNA. The table shows 65,000 to 90,000 clones, with 70% to 90% occurring only once. Germline V gene lookup returns CDR1 SGHRS and CDR2 YFSETQ. The CDR3 runs 14 residues. V dropped 2 bases and J dropped 0 bases, with 9 bases sitting between them.

The chain joins TRBV5-1 to TRBJ2-7, with D unresolved. This receptor was identified in an elderly woman with acute or convalescent COVID-19. The sample taken for sequencing was peripheral blood. CDR3 DNA sequence: TGCGCCAGCAGCTTACAGTTAGACTCCTACGAGCAGTACTTC. Its protein is CASSLQLDSYEQYF.